This paragraph reports one T cell receptor beta chain. No antigen is known for it. The input lacks base qualities; no much larger clone sits a single base away. The data belong to a study of blood T cell repertoires in COVID-19 (dated by TCRdb to 2020 to 2021). With respect to the entire study: The collaborator samples originated in the United States, Italy and Spain and spanned the acute and convalescent phases of COVID-19. The prospective study material was composed of cDNA or gDNA derived from T cells, B-cell-depleted T cells, or PBMCs. Subjects who had been exposed to COVID-19, were actively infected with it, or had recovered from it provided the deeply sampled blood TCRbeta repertoires that made up the dataset. The repertoires were made available in a free public database intended to serve as a resource for research on the immune response to SARS-CoV-2. Samples came from the ongoing ImmuneRACE study (first 160 participants) plus 1,254 subjects from 6 global collaborators. Sample metadata almost always included a de-identified subject ID, COVID-19 status, age in years and sex. HLA class I and class II types, where available, came from metadata supplied by the sample provider rather than from assay-based typing.

The V end loses 4 bases and the J end loses 5 bases, and a stretch of 12 bases separates them. Its CDR3 holds 14 amino acids, cysteine through phenylalanine. The entry retains the CDR3 DNA only, 42 bases that are in frame from base 1. In the germline V gene, CDR1 corresponds to ENHRY and CDR2 to SYGVKD. Study-wide conclusions, independent of this receptor: The quantity of clinical and demographic metadata differed by source and by participant and was supplied without curation.

TCRbeta CDR3 regions were amplified from genomic DNA by means of the immunoSEQ Assay, a bias-controlled multiplex PCR. The authors' analysis ran thus. Nucleated cell counts per sample were estimated from amplification of reference gene primers within the assay. To quantify the absolute abundance of each unique TCRbeta CDR3 rearrangement, sequence reads were collapsed and filtered. For each sample, productive Simpson clonality was calculated by taking the square root of Simpson's diversity index across productive rearrangements. TCRdb took this table from immuneACCESS and kept in-frame rearrangements with V and J called. Such tables lack part of the clones; where checked against another copy, unresolved V genes explain under half of the gap, and the rest is unexplained. For V, J and clone size, that table is used; D and trimming come from the DNA. The sample table holds 350,000 or so clones, of which around 80% were seen once. The top ten constitute almost 3% of the sample.

The collaborating institutions used their own protocols to collect whole blood in K2EDTA tubes. Collaborator samples were shipped for TCRbeta analysis as frozen whole blood, isolated PBMCs, or DNA extracted from either sample type. The sequence was obtained from a man aged 30-40 years with active or convalescent COVID-19. Specimen: peripheral blood. Recombination connected TRBV10-3 to TRBJ2-1, and perhaps TRBD2 as D gene, on 6 matching bases. The DNA is as follows: TGTGCCATCAGTGGTCAGGGACTGCACAATGAGCAGTTCTTC. It specifies CAISGQGLHNEQFF.